The 25 T cell receptor beta chains given below trace back to one sample, sequenced in a study of blood T cell repertoires in COVID-19. The assay was immunoSEQ multiplex PCR, and TCRdb's table has in-frame clones only and misses some. This table holds roughly 250,000 clones, over 75% found once. The sequencing input was peripheral blood. All receptors derive from a human donor with COVID-19, enrolled during active disease. The donor label of this sample is uncertain.

This chain links TRBV6-1 with TRBJ2-1; TRBD1 might be the D (5 bases). The CDR3 has 15 amino acids. The V end lost 2 bases, the J end lost 9 bases, and 17 bases lay between the germline ends. Per germline, CDR1 MNHNS and CDR2 SASEGT. CDR3 DNA sequence: TGTGCCAGCAGTGAACCCCTCTCAGGGCCGGTTGAGCAGTTCTTC. The encoded protein is CASSEPLSGPVEQFF.

This rearrangement joins TRBV3-1 (or the pseudogene TRBV3-2) to TRBJ1-1; D might be TRBD1 (6 bases). Trimming removed 2 bases from V and 10 bases from J, with 17 bases in between. The CDR3 is 14 amino acids. CDR1 and CDR2 from the germline V gene are LGHDT and YNNKEL (reference sequence). The CDR3 DNA follows: TGTGCCAGCAGCCAACTTAACAGGGTAGGGGCAGCTTTCTTT. Translation gives CASSQLNRVGAAFF.

The chain has TRBV20-1 and TRBJ2-5; 11 bases map to TRBD1. V shed 3 bases and J 2 bases; nucleotides not matched to a gene: 2. The V gene's germline CDR1 is DFQATT and CDR2 SNEGSKA (reference sequence). The CDR3 runs 14 residues. The CDR3 nucleotides read TGCAGTGCTAGTGGGGACAGGGGGCAAGAGACCCAGTACTTC. The encoded protein is CSASGDRGQETQYF.

This clone showed up just once. The chain links TRBV6-6 to TRBJ1-5, with TRBD1 matching over 7 bases. This CDR3 region has 14 residues. The trim removed 4 bases at V and 4 bases at J, leaving 4 bases unmatched. Germline V gives CDR1 MNHNY, CDR2 SVGAGI (reference sequence). In DNA, the CDR3 is TGTGCCAGCAGTTCACAGGGGCGGAATCAGCCCCAGCATTTT. Encoded protein: CASSSQGRNQPQHF.

The gene calls are TRBV30 and TRBJ2-1; the D gene is possibly TRBD2 (5 bases). CDR1 and CDR2 (germline): GTSNPN, SVGIG (reference sequence). Trimming shortened V by 2 bases and J by 0 bases, and 20 bases separated the two germline ends. This CDR3 comprises 18 residues. The DNA of the CDR3 is TGTGCCTGGAGTCTACGCTTCGGTGCGGGCCCCTCCTACAATGAGCAGTTCTTC. This sequence encodes CAWSLRFGAGPSYNEQFF.

The chain employs TRBV5-8 and TRBJ1-2; D might be TRBD1 (6 bases). Trimming took off 8 bases at V and 3 bases at J, with 14 bases between the two ends. The CDR3 loop spans 13 amino acids. Per germline, CDR1 SGHTS and CDR2 YDEGEE. The CDR3 nucleotides read TGTGCCAGGGGCAGGGGAAATCACTATGGCTACACCTTC. This codes for CARGRGNHYGYTF.

J is TRBJ1-2 and V is TRBV28; unclear D gene. Germline CDR1 reads MDHEN; CDR2 reads SYDVKM. Trimming stripped 2 bases from V and 8 bases from J, with 15 bases between. CDR3 length equals 14 residues. The DNA of the CDR3 is TGTGCCAGCAGTTTAGACGGGGAGGTCAGGGGCTACACCTTC. Its translation is CASSLDGEVRGYTF.

This rearrangement joins TRBV11-2 to TRBJ1-3, with D maybe TRBD1 (5 bases). The germline V and J ends were trimmed by 5 bases and 0 bases, with 11 bases remaining between them. This CDR3 spans 15 amino acids. CDR1 and CDR2 (germline): SGHAT, FQNNGV. The CDR3 DNA reads TGTGCCAGCAGCCCGGGACTGAGCTCTGGAAACACCATATATTTT. Residues: CASSPGLSSGNTIYF.

The CDR3 nucleotides read TGTGCCAGCAGAGGCGGACAGGGCGTTAATGAAAAACTGTTTTTT. This translates into CASRGGQGVNEKLFF. The chain employs TRBV5-8 and TRBJ1-4; 8 bases line up with TRBD1. J lost 4 bases, V lost 5 bases, and 7 bases had no gene match. Looked up from germline, CDR1 is SGHTS and CDR2 is YDEGEE. This CDR3 is built from 15 residues.

The CDR3 bases are TGTGCCAGCAGGACAGGGGGCTGGACTGAAGCTTTCTTT. Amino acid sequence: CASRTGGWTEAFF. The rearrangement joins TRBV12-3 or TRBV12-4 to TRBJ1-1; 10 bases align to TRBD1. V trimming: 6 bases; J trimming: 5 bases; junction bases outside the gene matches: 3. There are 13 residues in the CDR3.

The V and J genes are TRBV28 and TRBJ2-5; 9 bases line up with TRBD2. The CDR3 is 15 residues long. Trimming cost V 5 bases and J 2 bases; bases outside gene matches: 6. Germline lookup yields CDR1 MDHEN and CDR2 SYDVKM. The CDR3 DNA is TGTGCCAGCAGTCCTACAACTAGCGGGCAAGAGACCCAGTACTTC. Protein sequence: CASSPTTSGQETQYF.

The rearrangement links TRBV11-2 to TRBJ2-1; 7 nucleotides agree with TRBD1. The length of the CDR3 is 13 residues. Unmatched junction bases numbered 3, after V lost 1 base and J lost 9 bases. The germline gives CDR1 SGHAT, CDR2 FQNNGV. This chain's CDR3 is CASSLGAGGEQFF. DNA of the CDR3: TGTGCCAGCAGCTTAGGGGCAGGGGGTGAGCAGTTCTTC. Full variable domain (outside the CDR3, taken from reference TRBV11-2 and TRBJ2-1): EAGVAQSPRYKIIEKRQSVAFWCNPISGHATLYWYQQILGQGPKLLIQFQNNGVVDDSQLPKDRFSAERLKGVDSTLKIQPAKLEDSAVYLCASSLGAGGEQFFGPGTRLTVL.

The CDR3 sequence is CASSQRGATEAFF. In DNA form, the CDR3 reads TGTGCCAGCAGCCAACGGGGGGCAACTGAAGCTTTCTTT. The V gene is TRBV6-5, the J gene TRBJ1-1; the D gene is possibly TRBD1 (6 bases). Germline CDR1 is MNHEY and CDR2 is SVGAGI. V was trimmed by 6 bases and J by 5 bases, leaving 13 bases between them. The CDR3 runs 13 residues.

This chain connects TRBV30 to TRBJ2-2, with 10 positions matching TRBD2. The V segment lost 3 bases and the J segment 5 bases; nucleotides outside the gene matches: 6. The CDR3 covers 15 residues. Per germline, CDR1 GTSNPN and CDR2 SVGIG (reference sequence). The CDR3 bases are TGTGCCTGGAGGGTGCTAGCGGGAGAAACCGGGGAGCTGTTTTTT. It codes for CAWRVLAGETGELFF.

This chain connects TRBV7-9 to TRBJ1-1; D uncertain. Germline V gene data show CDR1 as SEHNR and CDR2 as FQNEAQ (reference sequence). CDR3 length equals 17 residues. The V and J ends lost 0 bases and 4 bases respectively, with 18 bases between them. The CDR3 reads CASSLAINWEGGTEAFF. The CDR3 nucleotides are TGTGCCAGCAGCTTAGCAATTAATTGGGAAGGAGGCACTGAAGCTTTCTTT. The variable domain in full, with the rest retrieved from reference TRBV7-9 and TRBJ1-1, is DTGVSQNPRHKITKRGQNVTFRCDPISEHNRLYWYRQTLGQGPEFLTYFQNEAQLEKSRLLSDRFSAERPKGSFSTLEIQRTEQGDSAMYLCASSLAINWEGGTEAFFGQGTRLTVV.

The chain is built from TRBV4-2 and TRBJ2-7; 9 bases map to TRBD2. Germline values: CDR1 LGHNA, CDR2 YNFKEQ. V lost 0 bases, J lost 3 bases, and 15 bases stayed unmatched. The CDR3 contains 19 residues. CDR3 region: CASSQDGLDLAGLFYEQYF. The CDR3, as DNA: TGTGCCAGCAGCCAAGACGGGTTAGATCTAGCGGGACTTTTCTACGAGCAGTACTTC.

The V call is TRBV7-2, the J call TRBJ2-3; 11 nucleotides match TRBD2. Trimming at V came to 5 bases and at J to 1 base, leaving 5 bases not matched to a gene. Germline V gene lookup returns CDR1 SGHTA and CDR2 FQGNSA. This CDR3 is 16 amino acids long. DNA of the CDR3: TGTGCCAGCAGCCTCCAACTAGCGGGAGGCACAGATACGCAGTATTTT. Residues: CASSLQLAGGTDTQYF. Full variable domain (remainder filled in from reference TRBV7-2 and TRBJ2-3): GAGVSQSPSNKVTEKGKDVELRCDPISGHTALYWYRQSLGQGLEFLIYFQGNSAPDKSGLPSDRFSAERTGGSVSTLTIQRTQQEDSAVYLCASSLQLAGGTDTQYFGPGTRLTVL.

There are a few counts of this clone. The rearrangement links TRBV9 to TRBJ2-7; no clear D gene. The germline V and J ends were trimmed by 7 bases and 4 bases, with 18 bases remaining between them. The CDR3 extends over 14 amino acids. Germline V gene sequence: CDR1 SGDLS, CDR2 YYNGEE. CDR3 DNA: TGTGCCAGCCTAGGTATTTGGCACAAGTACGAGCAGTACTTC. It encodes CASLGIWHKYEQYF.

This clone came up a few times. This chain connects TRBV3-1 (or the pseudogene TRBV3-2) to TRBJ2-5; 7 nucleotides match TRBD2. The CDR3 length is 14 residues. Germline V gene sequence: CDR1 LGHDT, CDR2 YNNKEL (reference sequence). V dropped 3 bases and J dropped 4; count of bases not matched to a gene: 5. CDR3 amino acids: CASSHGLEAETQYF. The CDR3 DNA reads as TGTGCCAGCAGCCACGGACTAGAGGCAGAGACCCAGTACTTC.

This CDR3 is CASSQYGQAGGEKLFF. As DNA, the CDR3 is TGTGCCAGCAGCCAATACGGACAGGCCGGGGGTGAAAAACTGTTTTTT. V usage is TRBV3-1 (or the pseudogene TRBV3-2) and J usage is TRBJ1-4; 7 bases line up with TRBD1. Germline V lookup: CDR1 LGHDT, CDR2 YNNKEL (reference sequence). V lost 2 bases and J lost 7; bases outside the gene matches: 10. The CDR3 spans 16 residues.

The chain uses TRBV4-3 and TRBJ1-4; 7 bases map to TRBD1. Unmatched junction bases numbered 1, after V lost 0 bases and J lost 6 bases. This CDR3 contains 14 residues. CDR1 and CDR2 from the germline V gene are LGHNA and YSLEER. The DNA for the CDR3 is TGCGCCAGCAGCCAAGATGGGACAGATGAAAAACTGTTTTTT. Its protein product is CASSQDGTDEKLFF.

The V gene is TRBV4-2, the J gene TRBJ2-6; 10 bases agree with TRBD1. CDR1 and CDR2 from the germline V gene are LGHNA and YNFKEQ. The CDR3 consists of 17 residues. Unmatched junction bases numbered 6, after V lost 5 bases and J lost 2 bases. The CDR3 region is CASSGDRGVAGANVLTF. The CDR3, as DNA: TGTGCCAGCAGCGGGGACAGGGGAGTCGCTGGGGCCAACGTCCTGACTTTC.

The gene calls are TRBV18 and TRBJ2-1, with 7 bases that match TRBD2. V trimming: 3 bases; J trimming: 8 bases; junction bases outside the gene matches: 10. Germline V gene data show CDR1 as KGHSH and CDR2 as LQKENI. The CDR3 consists of 15 residues. CDR3 protein: CASSPLADLPHEQFF. The CDR3, as DNA: TGTGCCAGCTCACCTCTAGCGGACCTCCCCCATGAGCAGTTCTTC.

The CDR3 DNA is TGTGCCAGCTCACCACCGGTGGACGGGGGGGCCGGGGAGCTGTTTTTT. Protein sequence: CASSPPVDGGAGELFF. This chain links TRBV18 with TRBJ2-2, with TRBD2 identical over 8 bases. Per the germline V gene, CDR1 is KGHSH and CDR2 is LQKENI. The CDR3 contains 16 residues. V shed 0 bases, J shed 6 bases, and the junction held 6 bases outside the gene matches.

The chain uses TRBV30 and TRBJ2-5, with 8 positions matching TRBD1. The J segment lost 3 bases and the V segment lost 1 base, leaving 1 base of the junction unmatched. The CDR3 runs 13 residues. Germline V gene sequence: CDR1 GTSNPN, CDR2 SVGIG (reference sequence). CDR3: CAWSAGQEETQYF. DNA of the CDR3: TGTGCCTGGAGTGCGGGACAGGAAGAGACCCAGTACTTC.